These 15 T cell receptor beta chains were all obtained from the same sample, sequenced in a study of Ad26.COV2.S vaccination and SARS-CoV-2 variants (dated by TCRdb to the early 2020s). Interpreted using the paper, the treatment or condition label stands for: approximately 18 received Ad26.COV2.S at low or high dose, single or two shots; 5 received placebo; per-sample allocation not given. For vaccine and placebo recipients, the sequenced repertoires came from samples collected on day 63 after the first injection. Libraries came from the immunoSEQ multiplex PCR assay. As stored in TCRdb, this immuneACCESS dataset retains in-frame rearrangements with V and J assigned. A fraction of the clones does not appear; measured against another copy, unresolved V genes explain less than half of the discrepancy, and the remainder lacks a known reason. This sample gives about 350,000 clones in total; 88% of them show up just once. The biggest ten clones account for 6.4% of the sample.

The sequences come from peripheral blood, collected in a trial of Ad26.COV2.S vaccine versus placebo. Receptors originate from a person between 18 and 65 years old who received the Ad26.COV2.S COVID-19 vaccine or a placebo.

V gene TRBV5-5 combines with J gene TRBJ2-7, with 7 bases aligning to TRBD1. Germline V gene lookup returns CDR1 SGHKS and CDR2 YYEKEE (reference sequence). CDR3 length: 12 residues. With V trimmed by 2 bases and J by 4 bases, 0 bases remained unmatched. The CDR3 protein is CASSLQGYEQYF. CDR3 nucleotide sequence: TGTGCCAGCAGCTTACAGGGGTACGAGCAGTACTTC.

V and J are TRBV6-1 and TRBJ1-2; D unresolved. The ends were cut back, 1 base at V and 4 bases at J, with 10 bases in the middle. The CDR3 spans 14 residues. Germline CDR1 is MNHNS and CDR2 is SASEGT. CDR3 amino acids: CASSEVTAIYGYTF. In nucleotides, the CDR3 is TGTGCCAGCAGTGAAGTAACCGCGATCTATGGCTACACCTTC.

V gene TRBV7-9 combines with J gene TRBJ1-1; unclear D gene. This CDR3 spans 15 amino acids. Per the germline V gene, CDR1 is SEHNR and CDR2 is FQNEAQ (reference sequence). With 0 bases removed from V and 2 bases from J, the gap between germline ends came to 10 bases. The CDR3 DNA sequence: TGTGCCAGCAGCTTAGCATCGGGTATTAACACTGAAGCTTTCTTT. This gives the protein CASSLASGINTEAFF.

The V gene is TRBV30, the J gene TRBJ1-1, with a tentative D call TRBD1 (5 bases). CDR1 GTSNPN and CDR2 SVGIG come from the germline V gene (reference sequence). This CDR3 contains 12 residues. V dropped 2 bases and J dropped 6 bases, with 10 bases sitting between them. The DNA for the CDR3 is TGTGCCTGGAGTTCAGGGAGCTCTGAAGCTTTCTTT. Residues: CAWSSGSSEAFF.

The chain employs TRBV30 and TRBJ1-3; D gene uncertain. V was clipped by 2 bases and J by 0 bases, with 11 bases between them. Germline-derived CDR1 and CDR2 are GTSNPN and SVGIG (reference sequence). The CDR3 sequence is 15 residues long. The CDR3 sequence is CAWSKDRASGNTIYF. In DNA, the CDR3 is TGTGCCTGGAGTAAGGACCGAGCCTCTGGAAACACCATATATTTT.

This CDR3 is CASSSRQGNSPLHF. CDR3 DNA sequence: TGTGCCAGCAGCAGCCGACAGGGTAATTCACCCCTCCACTTT. This chain joins TRBV7-6 and TRBJ1-6, with 7 bases fitting TRBD1. Germline V CDR1 and CDR2: SGHVS, FNYEAQ. V shed 5 bases and J 6 bases; nucleotides not matched to a gene: 4. CDR3 length: 14 amino acids.

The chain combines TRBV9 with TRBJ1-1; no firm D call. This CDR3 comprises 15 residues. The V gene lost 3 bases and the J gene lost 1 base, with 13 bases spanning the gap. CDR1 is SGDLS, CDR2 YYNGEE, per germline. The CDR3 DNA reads TGTGCCAGCAGCGAGCCCGACTTCGGGAACACTGAAGCTTTCTTT. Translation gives CASSEPDFGNTEAFF.

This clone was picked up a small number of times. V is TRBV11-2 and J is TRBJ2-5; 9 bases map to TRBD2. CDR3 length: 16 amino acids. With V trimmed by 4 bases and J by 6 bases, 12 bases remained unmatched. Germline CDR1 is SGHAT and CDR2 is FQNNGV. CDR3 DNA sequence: TGTGCCAGCAGCTACACCCGCGGGGGGGCAGGAAAGACCCAGTACTTC. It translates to CASSYTRGGAGKTQYF.

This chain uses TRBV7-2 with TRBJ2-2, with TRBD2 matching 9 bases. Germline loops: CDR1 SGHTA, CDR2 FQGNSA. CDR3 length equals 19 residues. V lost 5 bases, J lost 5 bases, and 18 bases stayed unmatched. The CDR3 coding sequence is TGTGCCAGCAGCCCTACCAGAGGGTATAGCGGGAGATTTACCGGGGAGCTGTTTTTT. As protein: CASSPTRGYSGRFTGELFF. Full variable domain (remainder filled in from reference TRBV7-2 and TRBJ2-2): GAGVSQSPSNKVTEKGKDVELRCDPISGHTALYWYRQSLGQGLEFLIYFQGNSAPDKSGLPSDRFSAERTGGSVSTLTIQRTQQEDSAVYLCASSPTRGYSGRFTGELFFGEGSRLTVL.

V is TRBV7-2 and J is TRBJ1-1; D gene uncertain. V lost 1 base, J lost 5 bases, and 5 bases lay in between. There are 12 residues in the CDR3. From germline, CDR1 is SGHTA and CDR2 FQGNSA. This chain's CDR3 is CASSLESTEAFF. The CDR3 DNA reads TGTGCCAGCAGCTTAGAGAGTACTGAAGCTTTCTTT.

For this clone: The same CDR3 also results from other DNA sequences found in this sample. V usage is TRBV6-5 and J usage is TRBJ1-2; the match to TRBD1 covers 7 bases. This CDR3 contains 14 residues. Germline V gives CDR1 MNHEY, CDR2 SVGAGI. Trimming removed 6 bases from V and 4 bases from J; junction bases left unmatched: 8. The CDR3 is CASSRDRAPYGYTF. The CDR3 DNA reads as TGTGCCAGCAGCCGAGACAGGGCCCCCTATGGCTACACCTTC.

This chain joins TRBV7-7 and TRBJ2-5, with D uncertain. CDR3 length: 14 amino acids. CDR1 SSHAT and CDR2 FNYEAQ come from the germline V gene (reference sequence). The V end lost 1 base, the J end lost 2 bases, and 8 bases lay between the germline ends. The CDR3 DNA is TGTGCCAGCAGCTTAGGGTTAATTCAAGAGACCCAGTACTTC. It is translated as CASSLGLIQETQYF.

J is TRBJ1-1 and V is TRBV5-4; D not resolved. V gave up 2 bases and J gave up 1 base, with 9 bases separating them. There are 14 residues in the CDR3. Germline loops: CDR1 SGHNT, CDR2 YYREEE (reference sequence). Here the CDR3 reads CASSLEIGNTEAFF. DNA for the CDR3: TGTGCCAGCAGCTTAGAGATAGGGAACACTGAAGCTTTCTTT.

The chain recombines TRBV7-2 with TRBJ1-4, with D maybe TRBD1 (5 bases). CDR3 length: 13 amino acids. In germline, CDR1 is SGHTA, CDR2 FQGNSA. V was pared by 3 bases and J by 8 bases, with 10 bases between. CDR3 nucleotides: TGTGCCAGCAGCTTCAGACAGAAGGAAAAACTGTTTTTT. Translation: CASSFRQKEKLFF.

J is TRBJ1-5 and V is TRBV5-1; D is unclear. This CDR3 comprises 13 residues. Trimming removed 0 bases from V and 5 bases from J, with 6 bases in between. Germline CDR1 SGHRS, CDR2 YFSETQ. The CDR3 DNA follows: TGCGCCAGCAGCTTGGGAAGGGATCAGCCCCAGCATTTT. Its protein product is CASSLGRDQPQHF.